The 19 T cell receptor beta chains reported below all come from one sample, sequenced in a study of a mutant IDH1 vaccine in newly diagnosed glioma. Regarding time point: week 47, end of study. A 20-mer mutant IDH1 peptide at 300 ug was injected subcutaneously with topical imiquimod. No cognate antigen is known for these TCRs. The data were produced by immunoSEQ multiplex PCR, yet TCRdb's version contains in-frame clones alone and is incomplete. Of about 94,000 clones detected, around 92% appear once; the ten largest clones hold roughly 0.81%. The source material was PBMCs, sampled from a glioma patient whose treatment included an IDH1 peptide vaccine. These receptors were taken from a woman in her forties or fifties with glioma.

The rearrangement links TRBV13 to TRBJ1-1, with a possible D match to TRBD1 (6 bases). The CDR3 covers 14 residues. Trimming shortened V by 5 bases and J by 7 bases, and 17 bases separated the two germline ends. Germline CDR1 and CDR2: PRHDT and FYEKMQ (reference sequence). CDR3 bases: TGTGCCAGCAGCATCCAACAGGGAATCCTTGAAGCTTTCTTT. It encodes CASSIQQGILEAFF.

CDR3 bases: TGTGCCAGCAGTGAGGGCGGAATAACTTGCCTCCTACGGAATGAGCAGTTCTTC. It yields the protein CASSEGGITCLLRNEQFF. The chain carries TRBV6-4 and TRBJ2-1; D is ambiguous. CDR3 size: 18 residues. Germline-derived CDR1 and CDR2 are MRHNA and SNTAGT. V shed 3 bases and J shed 7 bases, with 25 bases lying between them.

The chain is built from TRBV27 and TRBJ2-7; D might be TRBD2 (5 bases). The CDR3 sequence is 13 residues long. The V gene's germline CDR1 is MNHEY and CDR2 SMNVEV (reference sequence). V was cut by 6 bases and J by 2 bases, with 11 bases left in between. The CDR3, as DNA: TGTGCCAGCAGCCGAGGGTTTACCTACGAGCAGTACTTC. It specifies CASSRGFTYEQYF.

The rearrangement joins TRBV11-2 to TRBJ2-1; 7 positions agree with TRBD2. The CDR3 is 18 amino acids. Germline V lookup: CDR1 SGHAT, CDR2 FQNNGV. With 0 bases clipped from V and 2 bases from J, the junction kept 10 bases outside the gene matches. DNA of the CDR3: TGTGCCAGCAGCTTAGATCAGACTAGCCTTCGAACCTACAATGAGCAGTTCTTC. Its translation: CASSLDQTSLRTYNEQFF.

CDR3 loop: CASRTGSSGNTIYF. DNA of the CDR3: TGTGCCAGTAGGACAGGGTCCTCTGGAAACACCATATATTTT. V usage is TRBV6-6 and J usage is TRBJ1-3, with 8 bases aligning to TRBD1. This CDR3 contains 14 residues. Trimming took 9 bases from V and 0 from J; bases not matched to a gene: 4. The germline CDR1 and CDR2 sequences are MNHNY and SVGAGI (reference sequence).

This rearrangement joins TRBV4-1 to TRBJ2-7; a weak D match, TRBD2 (8 bases). V was pared by 5 bases and J by 4 bases, with 18 bases between. This CDR3 region has 15 residues. Germline V lookup: CDR1 MGHRA, CDR2 YSYEKL. This CDR3 reads CASSYRQGLGYEQYF. CDR3 DNA sequence: TGCGCCAGCAGCTACCGACAGGGACTAGGGTACGAGCAGTACTTC.

The V and J genes are TRBV5-1 and TRBJ2-5, with 8 positions matching TRBD1. Trimming removed 3 bases from V and 4 bases from J; junction bases left unmatched: 5. The CDR3 runs to 14 residues. Germline loops: CDR1 SGHRS, CDR2 YFSETQ. The CDR3 DNA follows: TGCGCCAGCAGCTCGCCGGGACAGGTAGAGACCCAGTACTTC. It encodes CASSSPGQVETQYF.

The V and J genes are TRBV7-3 and TRBJ1-2; 12 bases are a match to TRBD1. J was trimmed by 4 bases and V by 3 bases; bases with no gene match: 3. Per the germline V gene, CDR1 is SGHTA and CDR2 is FQGTGA. The CDR3 has 15 residues. The CDR3 spells CASSFGTGGVYGYTF. The CDR3 DNA reads TGTGCCAGCAGCTTTGGGACAGGGGGCGTCTATGGCTACACCTTC.

The chain uses TRBV6-6 and TRBJ2-5; D not certain. TRBJ2-7 matches the DNA end more closely, so the J call is doubtful. Germline CDR1 is MNHNY and CDR2 is SVGAGI (reference sequence). This CDR3 is built from 12 residues. The CDR3 DNA reads TGTGCCAGCAGTTACCCCTTCGACGAGCAGTACTTC. Protein product: CASSYPFDEQYF.

This clone has a handful of counts. The chain joins TRBV30 to TRBJ1-1; no firm D call. CDR3 length: 14 residues. With 4 bases removed from V and 6 bases from J, the gap between germline ends came to 18 bases. In germline, CDR1 is GTSNPN, CDR2 SVGIG (reference sequence). The CDR3 region is CAWNPAPAAPEAFF. The CDR3 DNA reads TGTGCCTGGAATCCGGCCCCCGCGGCGCCTGAAGCTTTCTTT.

CDR3 DNA: TGTGCCAGCAGTGAAGCTCTAAGGACTCCTAACTATGGCTACACCTTC. Protein sequence: CASSEALRTPNYGYTF. The chain has TRBV2 and TRBJ1-2; D not certain. The CDR3 totals 16 residues. V shed 0 bases and J shed 0 bases, with 11 bases lying between them. Germline CDR1 reads SNHLY; CDR2 reads FYNNEI. Supplemented by reference TRBV2 and TRBJ1-2, the full variable domain reads EPEVTQTPSHQVTQMGQEVILRCVPISNHLYFYWYRQILGQKVEFLVSFYNNEISEKSEIFDDQFSVERPDGSNFTLKIRSTKLEDSAMYFCASSEALRTPNYGYTFGSGTRLTVV.

The gene calls are TRBV12-5 and TRBJ2-1; D perhaps matches TRBD2 (6 bases). V was clipped by 2 bases and J by 13 bases, with 15 bases between them. The CDR3 is 13 residues long. Germline CDR1 LGHNT, CDR2 FRNRAP. The CDR3: CASGLTFGTPQFF. The CDR3 bases are TGTGCTAGTGGTTTGACTTTCGGGACTCCTCAGTTCTTC.

This chain connects TRBV7-9 to TRBJ1-4, with TRBD1 as a possible D gene (5 bases). The germline CDR1 and CDR2 sequences are SEHNR and FQNEAQ (reference sequence). The CDR3 runs to 15 residues. Trimming took off 4 bases at V and 2 bases at J, with 11 bases between the two ends. CDR3 amino acids: CASSWGTLTNEKLFF. As DNA, the CDR3 is TGTGCCAGCAGCTGGGGGACGCTGACTAATGAAAAACTGTTTTTT.

This rearrangement joins TRBV21-1 to TRBJ1-1; TRBD1 reflects the table's D call only, with no check against the DNA. TRBV21-1 is flagged as a pseudogene. The length of the CDR3 is 17 residues. Here the CDR3 reads CASSKRDRELTNTEAFF. Here the CDR3 DNA reads TGTGCCAGCAGCAAAAGGGACAGGGAATTAACGAACACTGAAGCTTTCTTT.

The CDR3 DNA is TGTGCCAGCTCTCCTGGGGCCAACGTCCTGACTTTC. This gives the protein CASSPGANVLTF. V is TRBV7-8 and J is TRBJ2-6; D unresolved. The germline gives CDR1 SGHVS, CDR2 FQNEAQ. V gave up 8 bases and J gave up 2 bases, with 4 bases separating them. The CDR3 totals 12 residues.

A single count supports this clone. The V and J genes are TRBV10-3 and TRBJ2-5; TRBD2 agrees at 9 bases. Judging by the DNA end, TRBJ2-7 fits better; the J call may be wrong. Germline loops: CDR1 ENHRY, CDR2 SYGVKD. This CDR3 spans 13 amino acids. This chain's CDR3 is CAIRLAVGYEQYF. The CDR3 nucleotides are TGTGCCATCCGACTAGCGGTAGGGTACGAGCAGTACTTC.

The chain uses TRBV27 and TRBJ2-7, with 7 bases that match TRBD2. The CDR3 runs 13 residues. Looked up from germline, CDR1 is MNHEY and CDR2 is SMNVEV (reference sequence). V was clipped by 6 bases and J by 7 bases; unmatched bases: 9. The CDR3 is CASRASGLGEQYF. In nucleotides, the CDR3 is TGTGCCAGCAGAGCTAGCGGCTTGGGGGAGCAGTACTTC.

This chain connects TRBV5-6 to TRBJ2-7; 7 bases line up with TRBD1. CDR3 length equals 14 residues. CDR1 SGHDT and CDR2 YYEEEE come from the germline V gene. Unmatched junction bases numbered 7, after V lost 4 bases and J lost 3 bases. CDR3 residues: CASSITGVVYEQYF. In DNA form, the CDR3 reads TGTGCCAGCAGCATAACAGGGGTTGTCTACGAGCAGTACTTC. Drawing the rest from reference TRBV5-6 and TRBJ2-7, the complete variable domain is DAGVTQSPTHLIKTRGQQVTLRCSPKSGHDTVSWYQQALGQGPQFIFQYYEEEERQRGNFPDRFSGHQFPNYSSELNVNALLLGDSALYLCASSITGVVYEQYFGPGTRLTVT.

This clone was counted a single time. The CDR3 bases are TGCAGCGTTGGACTAGCGGGAGTGTCAACCGGGGAGCTGTTTTTT. This codes for CSVGLAGVSTGELFF. The rearrangement links TRBV29-1 to TRBJ2-2, with 12 bases matching TRBD2. The V gene's germline CDR1 is SQVTM and CDR2 ANQGSEA. The CDR3 covers 15 residues. V lost 4 bases and J lost 5; bases outside the gene matches: 5.